Here is one T cell receptor beta chain with its context. These data belong to a study of OX40 agonist ivuxolimab in advanced cancers. Profiling relied on immunoSEQ multiplex PCR, and the TCRdb table lists in-frame clones only, not all of them. Among 20,000 to 30,000 clones, about 77% were seen once, and the ten largest hold approximately 2%. Germline CDR1 is SGHNT and CDR2 is YYREEE (reference sequence). Germline trimming cut 2 bases from V and 6 bases from J; bases unmatched to any gene: 3. CDR3 length: 13 amino acids. V is TRBV5-4 and J is TRBJ1-2, with 8 positions matching TRBD1. This TCR was sampled from an adult with an advanced solid tumor such as melanoma, head and neck, liver or kidney cancer. Sequencing was performed on CD4+ or CD8+ T cells sorted from blood, taken in a trial of the OX40 agonist ivuxolimab. This CDR3 is CASSFDRGDGYTF. CDR3 DNA: TGTGCCAGCAGCTTTGACAGGGGTGATGGCTACACCTTC.